This TCR beta chain was identified during a study of cytomegalovirus exposure and HLA in healthy donors (dated by TCRdb to the late 2010s). Concerning the study at large: According to an earlier analysis of 450 to 650 of the donors, about 180 million T cells yielded 117 million unique TCR beta sequences and 250 to 350 Gb of sequence data. Approximately 300 gigabases of sequencing data and 70 million to 95 million unique TCR sequences made up an early release that covered over 550 HLA-typed donors. The genetic ancestry cluster associated with self-reported Caucasian donors included roughly four fifths of the 300 to 450 genotyped donors. The study aimed to test whether cataloging public T cell receptors could reveal signatures of past pathogen exposure. Using immunosequencing, the study profiled T cell repertoires from around 680 subjects and related those repertoires to cytomegalovirus serostatus. Along with the approximately 700-subject first cohort, a separate validation cohort of over a hundred different subjects was used. The study combined high-throughput TCR immunosequencing, statistical association of individual TCRs with disease status, and machine learning to predict cytomegalovirus infection status. A later analysis re-analyzed previously published TCR beta repertoires from 666 donors and added high-resolution HLA genotyping to study TCR occurrence patterns. Rather than drawing on any new phenotypic data, the later analysis identified candidate immune exposures from TCR beta sequences and the way those sequences occurred across donors. To decide whether each TCR beta V gene segment behaved as functional or pseudogenic, an earlier analysis of some 600 of the donors relied on high-throughput TCR beta sequencing. Alongside the repertoire data, information on donor age, sex, ethnicity and CMV serostatus was compiled. Genome-wide SNP genotypes for about 60% of the roughly 670 donors were used in a later genetic analysis, which treated that subset as a discovery cohort. All discovery cohort repertoires had been generated on a single sequencing platform. Class I and class II HLA loci were covered by the typing at four-digit resolution. The number of donors typed differed by locus, with roughly 629-640 for A, B, C, DRB1 and DQB1, 522 for DQA1, over 600 for DPA1, and 472 for DPB1. Because of strong linkage in the cohort, roughly 5 DR-DQ haplotypes were treated as single units for association and clustering. Across 300 to 400 genotyped donors of the cohort, an average of approximately 240,000 unique TCR beta nucleotide sequences per donor were sequenced, and 15% to 20% of those sequences were non-productive. The study at large found these results: The cohort was sequenced for TCR beta chains only, and without alpha or paired-chain data the features that could be detected were limited. A later analysis found that most CMV-associated TCR beta chains appeared HLA-restricted, with HLA associations seemingly driven largely by CMV exposure. In both the original and validation cohorts, the classifier was reported to diagnose cytomegalovirus status with high specificity and sensitivity. V-gene and J-gene trimming of TCR beta chains was associated with a missense DCLRE1C variant in a later genetic analysis, and the association was replicated in an independent cohort. Compared with equally common non-associated chains, HLA-associated TCR beta chains in a later analysis were more clonally expanded and had lower generation probabilities. Several of the top co-occurrence clusters appeared to be linked to parvovirus B19, influenza, CMV and Epstein-Barr virus, according to a later analysis. Strong co-occurrence of HLA alleles, especially DR and DQ, made assigning TCR associations to individual alleles difficult. The authors suggested that the approach could potentially be generalized to other disease states and immunological phenotypes. A cluster of highly shared sequence variants was judged likely to represent a technical artifact of the sequencing pipeline. Presence/absence analyses assumed roughly uniform sequencing depth across donors, an assumption that may not hold. Correlated functional status among segregating V segments might be attributable to linkage disequilibrium, but an unknown experimental factor could not be ruled out. While some public TCRs were present in many individuals, most TCR sequences turned up only very rarely across donors. A further reported finding was that TCR beta sequences accurately predicted the HLA-A and HLA-B alleles for most subjects in the first cohort. Because HLA typing was missing for some donors at each locus, association tests included only the typed subset. In a later analysis, 16,951 TCR beta sequences were associated with specific HLA alleles at a false discovery rate of 0.05. According to a later analysis, TCR association rates differed among HLA loci, with DRB1 alleles showing the most associated TCRs and HLA-C alleles showing the fewest. The study gave a list of some 150 TCR beta chains associated with cytomegalovirus. Because counts were too low, about 18 rarely observed V segments, including chromosome 9 orphons, were excluded from the earlier analysis of a few hundred of the donors. Immune exposure information for the cohort was limited to CMV serostatus. Compared with the approximately 710-donor mean, donors in an Asian-associated ancestry cluster had fewer N-insertions in productive TCRs, according to a later genetic analysis. Broadly in line with IMGT annotations, most TCR beta V segments showed up in productive rearrangements about 87% or about 30% of the time in an earlier analysis of under 700 of the donors. A few of the identified cytomegalovirus-associated TCR beta chains were confirmed in vitro to be specific for cytomegalovirus antigens.

On this clone itself: Its antigen has not been determined. No base qualities exist here, and no much larger clone lies one base off it.

The cohort consisted of approximately 690 healthy bone marrow donors. At the time of sampling, all cohort members were nominally healthy, though unrecorded immune exposures were likely present. The donor was CMV seropositive and was included in the group of around 300 seropositive cohort members. Each donor provided a peripheral blood sample, and peripheral blood mononuclear cells were used for TCR beta sequencing. The Qiagen DNeasy Blood Extraction Kit was used to extract genomic DNA from the blood cell samples. Preparation of the library involved the immunoSEQ multiplex PCR assay. For the multiplex PCR, a mixture combining 60 forward primers for TCR Vbeta segments and 13 reverse primers for TCR Jbeta segments was used. A multiplex PCR assay on genomic DNA amplified the CDR3 region of rearranged TCR beta genes. On the Illumina HiSeq System, the amplified TCR beta libraries were sequenced as 87-base-pair reads. On the authors' methods: A later analysis tallied around 80 million unique TCR beta chains across the 550 to 850 repertoires, and about 12 million of those chains were shared by two or more donors. To remove PCR and sequencing errors, raw reads were error-corrected and collapsed into unique sequences using a nearest-neighbor algorithm that merged closely related sequences. V, D and J gene segments were assigned by aligning CDR3 sequences to IMGT reference sequences. For a sequence to be retained, a match of at least six nucleotides was required to both a V gene segment and a J gene segment. A rearrangement counted as productive if the CDR3 had no stop codons and remained in frame with V and J, and every other rearrangement counted as non-productive. Following IMGT convention, CDR3 was defined as the stretch from the second conserved V-encoded cysteine to the conserved J-encoded phenylalanine. The earlier analysis of about 610 of the donors excluded any sequence lacking an unambiguous match to a single V gene segment. In an earlier analysis of 500 to 750 of the donors, V segments were called functional above 56.7% productive rearrangements and were called segregating when the between-donor standard deviation exceeded 5%. A statistical classification framework was developed to diagnose cytomegalovirus status using the catalog of TCR beta chain sequences. In a later analysis, TCR nucleotide sequences were compared against IMGT/GENE-DB human TR gene sequences so that V and J genes could be assigned. Using the TCRdist pipeline, a later analysis assigned CDR3 sequences along with most-parsimonious VDJ recombination scenarios. A later analysis defined each TCR beta chain by its CDR3 amino acid sequence plus V-gene family, and excluded reads lacking a unique V-gene family. As a way to deal with suspected cross-contamination and a sequencing artifact, a later analysis dropped nearly 600 nucleotide sequences that were highly shared and had low generation probability. A later analysis calculated a clonal expansion index for each public chain from normalized within-repertoire ranks of inferred template counts. In a later analysis, generation probabilities were computed with a VDJ recombination model fitted to out-of-frame rearrangements, and the resulting probabilities were checked against IGoR. In a later analysis, hypergeometric tests were used to score TCR-TCR, TCR-HLA and TCR-CMV co-occurrence, with a repertoire-size bias correction applied to TCR pairs. False discovery rates were estimated in a later analysis by permuting HLA or CMV assignments 20 times. In a later analysis, co-occurring TCRs were grouped with DBSCAN, and TCRdist sequence similarity was added when clustering was performed within HLA-allele-positive subsets. Co-occurrence clustering excluded repertoires with fewer than 30,000 or more than 120,000 public chains, plus five with anomalous nucleotide sharing. In TCRdb, the immuneACCESS table is reduced to in-frame sequences with V and J assigned. These tables do not hold every clone; where another copy was compared, an unresolved V gene accounts for under half, and the others remain unexplained. The DNA gave D and trimming, while V, J and clone size come from that table. Present in this sample are approximately 140,000 clones, 55% to 75% of which were seen just once. Roughly 6.8% of the sample is in the top ten clones.

The origin of this receptor is a woman aged 55-69 years in good health and CMV-seropositive. Input material: PBMCs.

The CDR3 amino acid sequence is: CASRTTGGESVGYGYTF. The nucleotides are TGTGCCAGCAGGACGACAGGGGGCGAGTCAGTAGGCTATGGCTACACCTTC. The V gene is TRBV28 and the J gene is TRBJ1-2; TRBD1 agrees with 10 junctional bases. Per the germline V gene, MDHEN is the CDR1 and SYDVKM is the CDR2. Relative to germline, V is missing 6 bases and J is missing 4 bases, with 14 bases of the junction outside any gene match. From cysteine to phenylalanine, the CDR3 is 17 amino acids long. CDR3 DNA only is kept here, 51 bases in frame from base 1.